A single sample gave rise to the 12 T cell receptor beta chains below, sequenced in a study of T cell responses to AZD1222 COVID-19 vaccine. Sequenced by immunoSEQ multiplex PCR; TCRdb stores in-frame clones only, minus some. This sample yields about 120,000 clones, of which roughly 90% are seen a single time; 6.5% to 9% belongs to the top ten. The sample here was peripheral blood, taken on day 0 of AZD1222 vaccination. These receptors all stem from an adult in good health.

The chain couples TRBV25-1 to TRBJ1-3, with D unresolved. Per the germline V gene, CDR1 is MGHDK and CDR2 is SYGVNS. This CDR3 has 14 amino acids. With 3 bases removed from V and 0 bases from J, the gap between germline ends came to 6 bases. CDR3 sequence reads: CASSDSTSGNTIYF. The DNA of the CDR3 is TGTGCCAGCAGTGACAGCACCTCTGGAAACACCATATATTTT.

The CDR3 DNA sequence: TGTGCCAGCAGTTTTGGGGGACGGACTTCACCCCTCCACTTT. Translated: CASSFGGRTSPLHF. The chain is built from TRBV28 and TRBJ1-6; D is perhaps TRBD1 (5 bases). The CDR3 totals 14 residues. Trimming left V 3 bases short and J 9 bases short, with 12 bases between. The germline V gene encodes CDR1 MDHEN and CDR2 SYDVKM.

This chain joins TRBV28 and TRBJ1-1; no reliable D call. V lost 9 bases and J lost 4, with 18 bases in between. The CDR3 has 14 residues. Germline V lookup: CDR1 MDHEN, CDR2 SYDVKM. As DNA, the CDR3 is TGTGCCAGTATAGAAGGGCTTTACGGCACTGAAGCTTTCTTT. Translated: CASIEGLYGTEAFF. The variable domain in full, with the rest retrieved from reference TRBV28 and TRBJ1-1, is DVKVTQSSRYLVKRTGEKVFLECVQDMDHENMFWYRQDPGLGLRLIYFSYDVKMKEKGDIPEGYSVSREKKERFSLILESASTNQTSMYLCASIEGLYGTEAFFGQGTRLTVV.

The V call is TRBV5-4, the J call TRBJ2-7; tentative D call: TRBD2 (6 bases). Trimming removed 5 bases from V and 0 bases from J, with 12 bases in between. CDR1 and CDR2 from the germline V gene are SGHNT and YYREEE (reference sequence). The CDR3 has 14 amino acids. In DNA, the CDR3 is TGTGCCAGCAGTTCTCGGGACTTCTCCTACGAGCAGTACTTC. This sequence encodes CASSSRDFSYEQYF.

The V gene is TRBV18, the J gene TRBJ2-2; 9 positions match TRBD2. This CDR3 contains 16 residues. Germline CDR1 KGHSH, CDR2 LQKENI. J lost 6 bases, V lost 0 bases, and 5 bases had no gene match. CDR3 residues: CASSPPISGSAGELFF. The CDR3, as DNA: TGTGCCAGCTCACCACCGATTAGCGGGAGTGCCGGGGAGCTGTTTTTT.

This clone appeared once. The CDR3 nucleotides are TGTGCCTGGGCTCCCGGGACAGGTTATGAAAAACTGTTTTTT. Translating it yields CAWAPGTGYEKLFF. The chain couples TRBV30 to TRBJ1-4; 8 nucleotides line up with TRBD1. The germline V gene has CDR1 GTSNPN and CDR2 SVGIG (reference sequence). The CDR3 loop spans 14 amino acids. J lost 6 bases, V lost 5 bases, and 8 bases had no gene match. The variable domain in full, with the rest retrieved from reference TRBV30 and TRBJ1-4, is SQTIHQWPATLVQPVGSPLSLECTVEGTSNPNLYWYRQAAGRGLQLLFYSVGIGQISSEVPQNLSASRPQDRQFILSSKKLLLSDSGFYLCAWAPGTGYEKLFFGSGTQLSVL.

The rearrangement links TRBV28 to TRBJ1-2, with D tentatively TRBD1 (6 bases). CDR1 is MDHEN, CDR2 SYDVKM, per germline. Trimming took 8 bases from V and 8 from J, leaving 15 bases between them. The CDR3 is made up of 12 amino acids. The chain's CDR3 is CASVQGKVGYTF. DNA for the CDR3: TGTGCCAGCGTGCAGGGGAAGGTGGGCTACACCTTC.

The V call is TRBV6-5, the J call TRBJ2-7, with D hard to call. The V gene lost 6 bases and the J gene lost 4 bases, with 4 bases spanning the gap. The length of the CDR3 is 10 residues. Germline assignment: CDR1 MNHEY and CDR2 SVGAGI. CDR3 sequence (DNA): TGTGCCAGCAGCTTGTACGAGCAGTACTTC. Its translation: CASSLYEQYF.

CDR3 in DNA: TGTGCCAGCAGCTTAGATAGCCGGGAAACTGAAGCTTTCTTT. Its protein is CASSLDSRETEAFF. The chain has TRBV11-3 and TRBJ1-1; D gene uncertain. The V end was cut by 0 bases, the J end by 5 bases, with 10 bases between. The CDR3 extends over 14 amino acids. The germline V gene encodes CDR1 SGHNT and CDR2 YENEEA.

V is TRBV19 and J is TRBJ2-5; D unresolved. The CDR3 consists of 15 residues. The V and J ends lost 1 base and 4 bases respectively, with 13 bases between them. Per germline, CDR1 LNHDA and CDR2 SQIVND (reference sequence). CDR3 bases: TGTGCCAGTAGTATAGCAGGATCCCTGGGAGAGACCCAGTACTTC. Translating it yields CASSIAGSLGETQYF.

The chain has TRBV19 and TRBJ1-1; D uncertain. The germline V gene encodes CDR1 LNHDA and CDR2 SQIVND (reference sequence). Trimming cost V 1 base and J 0 bases, with 9 bases left between them. The CDR3 contains 15 residues. Written as DNA, the CDR3 is TGTGCCAGTAGTATAGTGGAAAGGATGAACACTGAAGCTTTCTTT. Its protein is CASSIVERMNTEAFF.

This clone was seen a single time. V gene TRBV6-6 combines with J gene TRBJ2-6, with a weak D call TRBD2 (6 bases). The CDR3 length is 16 residues. Germline V gives CDR1 MNHNY, CDR2 SVGAGI (reference sequence). Trimming took 2 bases from V and 2 from J, leaving 10 bases between them. The CDR3 is CASSYGAGTGANVLTF. The CDR3 bases are TGTGCCAGCAGTTACGGCGCGGGGACTGGGGCCAACGTCCTGACTTTC.